This T cell receptor (beta chain) was captured by sequencing in a study of PD-L1 blockade in urothelial cancer (dated by TCRdb to about 2017). With regard to the full study: Therapy was started in about 2014 for all patients, and atezolizumab 1,200 mg was administered intravenously every 3 weeks. About 90% of the roughly 29 patients were identified as males with urothelial cancer of bladder origin, and a prior smoking history was reported by 18 of 29 patients. An ECOG performance status of 0 or 1 was recorded for the patients, and 0 to 3 prior chemotherapy regimens had been received by the patients. Blood samples were analyzed at 3 weeks after treatment start (second dose) and at 6 weeks after treatment start. Blood samples gave a median of around 140,000 T cells and 77,000 or so unique TCRs, with a median clonality of around 0.08. The study was an exploratory multi-omic analysis of somatic, immune and clinical correlates of response to PD-L1 blockade with atezolizumab in urothelial cancer. Pretreatment tumor samples, along with matched peripheral blood collected serially before and after atezolizumab treatment, underwent TCR sequencing. Progression-free survival longer than 6 months counted as durable clinical benefit, and TCR features were additionally tested against both progression-free and overall survival. In the same patients who had TCR sequencing, pretreatment tumors also underwent whole exome sequencing and RNA sequencing. Durable clinical benefit was achieved by nine patients but not by the remaining 20. Pretreatment blood TCR-seq was available for under 35 patients, at least one posttreatment blood collection was obtained for around 25 patients, and tumor TCR-seq was available for around 25 patients.

The investigation overall reported the following: Greater expansion of tumor-associated TCR clones in peripheral blood 3 weeks after the start of treatment was observed in patients with durable benefit (n of about 20, p = 0.022). A pretreatment peripheral blood TCR clonality below the median was linked to improved progression-free and overall survival. Because of the small sample size (n ≈ 28) and the many exploratory analyses performed, the results are intended to be regarded as hypothesis-generating.

This clone was seen only once. Its target antigen remains unknown. Per-base quality was not reported, and no clone a single base away is much larger than it. Each PCR received spiked-in synthetic TCR analog templates so that absolute template abundance could be estimated from read counts. The immunoSEQ assay used bias-controlled V and J gene primers to amplify TCRbeta CDR3 regions from genomic DNA. Rearranged TCRbeta segments were sequenced at approximately 20X coverage. Regarding the original processing steps: Clustering was used to correct sequencing errors, and CDR3s were annotated against IMGT so that V, D and J genes could be assigned. Downstream analyses used only productive TCRbeta rearrangements, leaving out any out-of-frame or stop-codon sequences. Clonality was calculated as one minus the Shannon entropy normalized by the log of the number of unique productive sequences. Clones differing between time points or between blood and tumor were identified using Fisher's exact test with Benjamini-Hochberg correction, with an adjusted p below 0.01 applied as the threshold. The immuneACCESS repertoire file appears here via TCRdb, limited to in-frame rearrangements. These files lack a portion of the clones; in checked studies, under half of the deficit traces to unresolved V genes, and the cause of the others is not known. From that table come the V and J calls and clone size; the DNA was used to work out D and trimming. The sample profile shows 35,000 to 40,000 clones; 80% to 90% of them were found once. The ten largest clones add up to roughly a quarter of the sample.

CDR1 and CDR2 are read off the germline V gene as MGHRA and YSYEKL. Its CDR3 holds 16 amino acids, cysteine through phenylalanine. The read is trimmed to its CDR3 DNA, 48 bases read in frame from base 1. V loses 1 base at its end and J loses 3 bases; junction bases beyond the gene matches: 4. The time point tag for this specimen amounts to: peripheral blood 6 weeks after treatment start. A total of 25 to 30 patients with locally advanced or metastatic urothelial carcinoma, treated at Memorial Sloan Kettering on a trial protocol, made up the cohort. Peripheral blood mononuclear cells were collected pretreatment and during treatment, with between 1 and 8 total time points obtained per patient. The Qiagen DNeasy Blood extraction kit was used to purify genomic DNA from total PBMCs and tumor samples. PBMCs were collected pretreatment and during treatment, and were isolated and stored as previously described.

The specimen was PBMCs, collected around atezolizumab (anti-PD-L1) treatment. The sequence derives from a man aged 60-69 years with urothelial cancer. This sequence uses TRBV4-1 and TRBJ2-1; TRBD1 lines up with 9 middle nucleotides. The nucleotide sequence reads as follows: TGCGCCAGCAGCCAAGTTCCGGGACAGGGCTACAATGAGCAGTTCTTC. This encodes CASSQVPGQGYNEQFF.